This T cell receptor beta chain was recorded in a study of blood T cell repertoires in COVID-19. Study background: T cells, B-cell-depleted T cells, or PBMCs supplied cDNA or gDNA.

Clones were read by immunoSEQ multiplex PCR, and TCRdb kept only the in-frame ones, dropping some. The repertoire holds 93,000 or so clones, with roughly nine tenths as singletons. CDR3 length equals 14 residues. Trimming cost V 7 bases and J 5 bases; bases outside gene matches: 11. Looked up from germline, CDR1 is SGHRS and CDR2 is YFSETQ. The sequence was obtained from a woman at least 80 years old in a cohort sampled during active COVID-19. The gene calls are TRBV5-1 and TRBJ2-7; 8 nucleotides match TRBD1. The sequenced material came from peripheral blood. For the CDR3, the DNA is TGCGCCAGCGCTACCGGACAGGGAGGAAACGAGCAGTACTTC. Translation: CASATGQGGNEQYF.